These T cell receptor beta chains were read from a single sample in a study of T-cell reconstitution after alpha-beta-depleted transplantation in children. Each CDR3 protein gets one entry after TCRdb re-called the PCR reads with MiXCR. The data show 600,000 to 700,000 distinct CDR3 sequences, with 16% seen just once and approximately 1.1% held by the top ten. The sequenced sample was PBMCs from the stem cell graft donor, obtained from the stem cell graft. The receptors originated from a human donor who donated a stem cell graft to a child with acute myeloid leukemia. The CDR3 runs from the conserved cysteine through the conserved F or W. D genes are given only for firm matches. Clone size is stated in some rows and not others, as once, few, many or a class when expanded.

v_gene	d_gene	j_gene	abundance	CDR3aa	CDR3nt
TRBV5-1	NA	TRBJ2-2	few	CASSLARGAGELFF	TGCGCCAGCAGCTTGGCCAGGGGGGCCGGGGAGCTGTTTTTT
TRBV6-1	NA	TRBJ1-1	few	CASSENSGPLNTEAFF	TGTGCCAGCAGTGAAAATTCCGGGCCATTGAACACTGAAGCTTTCTTT
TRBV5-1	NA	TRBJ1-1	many	CASSPDGNTEAFF	TGCGCCAGCAGCCCCGACGGCAACACTGAAGCTTTCTTT
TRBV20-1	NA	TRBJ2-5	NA	CSARSGTGVTQYF	TGCAGTGCTAGGTCGGGGACTGGGGTGACCCAGTACTTC
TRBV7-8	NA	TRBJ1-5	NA	CASSRAGNSNQPQHF	TGTGCCAGCAGCCGAGCGGGTAATAGCAATCAGCCCCAGCATTTT
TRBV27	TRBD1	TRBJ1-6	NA	CASTLTGGISPLHF	TGTGCCAGCACCTTGACAGGGGGGATTTCACCCCTCCACTTT
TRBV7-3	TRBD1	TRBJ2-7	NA	CASSSGQGGTNEQYF	TGTGCCAGCAGCTCGGGACAGGGGGGTACCAACGAGCAGTACTTC
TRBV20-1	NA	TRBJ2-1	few	CSARGAPRNEQFF	TGCAGTGCTAGAGGGGCCCCGCGCAATGAGCAGTTCTTC
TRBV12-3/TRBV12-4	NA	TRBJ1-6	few	CASSFGQQNSPLHF	TGTGCCAGCAGTTTTGGGCAGCAAAATTCACCCCTCCACTTT
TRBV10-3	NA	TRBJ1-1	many	CEADRLNTEAFF	TGTGAGGCCGACAGGCTGAACACTGAAGCTTTCTTT
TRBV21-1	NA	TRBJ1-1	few	CASKSRGQDTEAFF	TGTGCCAGCAAGAGTCGAGGACAAGACACTGAAGCTTTCTTT
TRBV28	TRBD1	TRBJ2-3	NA	CASSSAGTGGVTQYF	TGTGCCAGCAGCTCCGCCGGGACAGGGGGCGTTACGCAGTATTTT
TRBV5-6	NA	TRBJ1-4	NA	CASSRRLQGGKLFF	TGTGCCAGCAGCCGGCGGTTACAGGGAGGCAAACTGTTTTTT
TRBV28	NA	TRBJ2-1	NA	CASSTAEGEYTRDEQFF	TGTGCCAGCAGTACCGCTGAGGGGGAGTATACAAGGGATGAGCAGTTCTTC
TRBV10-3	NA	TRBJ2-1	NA	CATGPLNEQFF	TGTGCCACCGGGCCTCTAAATGAGCAGTTCTTC
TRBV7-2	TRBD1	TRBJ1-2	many	CASSQGQGLRYGYTF	TGTGCCAGCAGCCAAGGACAGGGCCTTCGCTATGGCTACACCTTC
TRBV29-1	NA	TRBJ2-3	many	CSVDLVQRGDTQYF	TGCAGCGTTGATTTGGTACAGCGCGGGGATACGCAGTATTTT